This T cell receptor beta chain was found in a study of control samples from healthy donors and cancer patients. Germline loops: CDR1 SQVTM, CDR2 ANQGSEA. This CDR3 contains 14 residues. The V segment lost 5 bases and the J segment 5 bases; nucleotides outside the gene matches: 8. In this sample, this clone turned up once. Clones were read by immunoSEQ multiplex PCR, and TCRdb kept only the in-frame ones, dropping some. The sample comprises roughly 18,000 clones, more than 75% of which are singletons, and more than 8% rests with the top ten. The source material was PBMCs. The chain employs TRBV29-1 and TRBJ1-5; 8 bases line up with TRBD1. This sequence originates from a woman aged 60-70 years with head and neck cancer. The CDR3 DNA reads TGCAGCGTTCGTACAGGGGGTCTCGATCAGCCCCAGCATTTT. Translation: CSVRTGGLDQPQHF.